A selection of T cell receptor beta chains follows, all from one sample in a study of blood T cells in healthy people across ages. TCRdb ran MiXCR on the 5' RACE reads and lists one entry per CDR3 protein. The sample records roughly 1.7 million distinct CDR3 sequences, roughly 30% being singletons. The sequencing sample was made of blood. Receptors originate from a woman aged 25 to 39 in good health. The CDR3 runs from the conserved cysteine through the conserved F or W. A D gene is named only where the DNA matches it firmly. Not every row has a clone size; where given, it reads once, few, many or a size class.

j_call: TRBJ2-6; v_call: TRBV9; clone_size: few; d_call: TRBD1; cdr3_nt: TGTGCCAGCAGCGCGAGACAGGGGTCCTCCCGTTCTGGGGCCAACGTCCTGACTTTC; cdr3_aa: CASSARQGSSRSGANVLTF
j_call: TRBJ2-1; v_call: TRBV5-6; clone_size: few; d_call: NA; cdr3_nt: TGTGCCTGCAGTTTTCCCACGGACAGTGAGCAGTTCTTC; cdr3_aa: CACSFPTDSEQFF
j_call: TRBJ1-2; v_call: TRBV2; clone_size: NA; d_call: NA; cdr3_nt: TGTGCCAGCCCAACAGGGAAGAACTATGGCTACACCTTC; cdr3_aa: CASPTGKNYGYTF
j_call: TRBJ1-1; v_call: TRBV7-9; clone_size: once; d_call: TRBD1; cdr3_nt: TGTGCCAGCAGCTTAGCGCGGGACAGGGGGAGATTGAACACTGAAGCTTTCTTT; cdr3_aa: CASSLARDRGRLNTEAFF
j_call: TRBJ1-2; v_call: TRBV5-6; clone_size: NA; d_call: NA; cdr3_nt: TGTGCCAGCAGCTTGGCGGGCGATCCTAACTATGGCTACACCTTC; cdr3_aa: CASSLAGDPNYGYTF
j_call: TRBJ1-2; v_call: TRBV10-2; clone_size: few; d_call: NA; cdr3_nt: TGCGCCAGCAGTGATGTGAAGAACTATGGCTACACCTTC; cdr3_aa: CASSDVKNYGYTF
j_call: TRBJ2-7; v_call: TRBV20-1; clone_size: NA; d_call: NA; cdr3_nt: TGCAGTGCAGAATTGGGGTGGGATACAGCCTACGAGCAGTACTTC; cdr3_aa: CSAELGWDTAYEQYF
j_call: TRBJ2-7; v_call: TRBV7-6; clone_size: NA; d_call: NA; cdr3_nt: TGTGCCAGCAGCTTATTGTTTGGCGAGCAGTACTTC; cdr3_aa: CASSLLFGEQYF
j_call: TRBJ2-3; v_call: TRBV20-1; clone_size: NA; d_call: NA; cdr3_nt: TGCAGTGCTAAAAGTCACGTGGGCACAGATACGCAGTATTTT; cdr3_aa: CSAKSHVGTDTQYF
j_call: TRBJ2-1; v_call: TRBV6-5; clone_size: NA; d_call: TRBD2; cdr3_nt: TGTGCCAGCAGTTCCCTTAGCGGGAGGTCCTACAATGAGCAGTTCTTC; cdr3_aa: CASSSLSGRSYNEQFF
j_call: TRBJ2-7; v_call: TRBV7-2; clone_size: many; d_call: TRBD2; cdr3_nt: TGTGCCAGCAGCCTCCTAGCGGGGAGGGGATACGAGCAGTACTTC; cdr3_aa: CASSLLAGRGYEQYF